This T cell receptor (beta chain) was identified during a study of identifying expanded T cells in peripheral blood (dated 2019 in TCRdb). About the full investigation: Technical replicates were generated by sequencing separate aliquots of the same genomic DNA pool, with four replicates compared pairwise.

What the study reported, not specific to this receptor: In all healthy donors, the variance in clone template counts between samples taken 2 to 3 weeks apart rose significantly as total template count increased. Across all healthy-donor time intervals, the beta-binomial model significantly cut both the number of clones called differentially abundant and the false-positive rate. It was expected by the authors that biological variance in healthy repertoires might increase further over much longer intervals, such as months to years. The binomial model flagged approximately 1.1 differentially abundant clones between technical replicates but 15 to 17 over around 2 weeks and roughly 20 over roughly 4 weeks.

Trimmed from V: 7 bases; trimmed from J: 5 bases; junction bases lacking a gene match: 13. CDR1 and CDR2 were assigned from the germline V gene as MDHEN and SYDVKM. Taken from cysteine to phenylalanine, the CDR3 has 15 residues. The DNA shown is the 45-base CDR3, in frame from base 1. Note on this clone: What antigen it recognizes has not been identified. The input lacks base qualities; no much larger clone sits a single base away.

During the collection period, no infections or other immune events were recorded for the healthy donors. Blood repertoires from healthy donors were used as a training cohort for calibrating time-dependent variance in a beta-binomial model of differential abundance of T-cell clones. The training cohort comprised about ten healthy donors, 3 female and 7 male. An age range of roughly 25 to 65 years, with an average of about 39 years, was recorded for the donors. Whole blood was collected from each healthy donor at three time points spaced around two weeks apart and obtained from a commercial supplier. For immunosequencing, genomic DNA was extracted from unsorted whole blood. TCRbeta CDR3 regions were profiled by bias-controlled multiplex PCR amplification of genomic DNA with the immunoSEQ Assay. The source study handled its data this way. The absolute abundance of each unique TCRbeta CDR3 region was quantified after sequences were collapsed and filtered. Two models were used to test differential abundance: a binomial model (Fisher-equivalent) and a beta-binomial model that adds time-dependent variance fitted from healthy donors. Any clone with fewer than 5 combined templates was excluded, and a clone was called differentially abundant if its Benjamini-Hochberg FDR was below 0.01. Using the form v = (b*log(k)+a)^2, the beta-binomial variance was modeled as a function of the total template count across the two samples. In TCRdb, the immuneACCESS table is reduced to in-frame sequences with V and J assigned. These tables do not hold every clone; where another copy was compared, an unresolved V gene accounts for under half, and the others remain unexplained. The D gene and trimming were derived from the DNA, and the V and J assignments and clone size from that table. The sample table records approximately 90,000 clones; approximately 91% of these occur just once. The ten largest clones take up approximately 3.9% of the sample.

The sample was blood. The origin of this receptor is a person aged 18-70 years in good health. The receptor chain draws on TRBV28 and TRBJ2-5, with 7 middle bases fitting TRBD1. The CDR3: CASTPRQGEAETQYF. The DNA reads TGTGCCAGCACCCCCAGACAGGGTGAGGCCGAGACCCAGTACTTC.